These 5 T cell receptor beta chains share one sample of origin, sequenced in a study of T cells after somatic rescue of genetic block. Using immunoSEQ multiplex PCR, the repertoire was profiled, and TCRdb retains in-frame clones only, with some absent. This sample yields 55,000 to 70,000 clones, of which roughly 92% are seen a single time; about 2.7% belongs to the top ten. The sequencing sample was made of peripheral blood mononuclear cells (PBMCs). Source of these receptors: a man aged 35 to 55.

The chain is built from TRBV2 and TRBJ1-2; D gene unclear. V gave up 3 bases and J gave up 4 bases, with 12 bases separating them. The CDR3 covers 14 residues. Germline V lookup: CDR1 SNHLY, CDR2 FYNNEI. The CDR3 sequence: CASSEGGLVYGYTF. In DNA, the CDR3 is TGTGCCAGCAGTGAGGGAGGACTCGTCTATGGCTACACCTTC.

For this clone: No conserved phenylalanine or tryptophan is present at the end of the CDR3, so a read error is the likely explanation. The limits of the CDR3 on the DNA are not certain, so only TCRdb's listed CDR3 is given. J is TRBJ2-7 and V is TRBV5-8; the table assigns TRBD2, which was not confirmed against the DNA. From its first to its last residue, the CDR3 has 12 amino acids. Germline CDR1 reads SGHTS; CDR2 reads YDEGEE. The CDR3 spells CASSRGTSGIFI.

V gene TRBV5-1 combines with J gene TRBJ2-1; possibly TRBD1 for D (6 bases). Trimming removed 0 bases at V and 5 bases at J, with 12 bases between. The CDR3 is 15 residues long. The germline V gene has CDR1 SGHRS and CDR2 YFSETQ. CDR3 region: CASSLGAGVDNEQFF. CDR3 DNA sequence: TGCGCCAGCAGCTTGGGTGCAGGGGTCGACAATGAGCAGTTCTTC.

The chain has TRBV14 and TRBJ2-2; 7 bases align to TRBD2. Germline V gene lookup returns CDR1 SGHDN and CDR2 FVKESK. This CDR3 region has 18 residues. Unmatched junction bases numbered 8, after V lost 0 bases and J lost 1 base. The CDR3 DNA sequence: TGTGCCAGCAGCCAAGAACAACGGGGACTAAGGAACACCGGGGAGCTGTTTTTT. It yields the protein CASSQEQRGLRNTGELFF. Full variable domain (missing parts from reference TRBV14 and TRBJ2-2): EAGVTQFPSHSVIEKGQTVTLRCDPISGHDNLYWYRRVMGKEIKFLLHFVKESKQDESGMPNNRFLAERTGGTYSTLKVQPAELEDSGVYFCASSQEQRGLRNTGELFFGEGSRLTVL.

This chain joins TRBV7-9 and TRBJ2-3; D is possibly TRBD2 (5 bases). This CDR3 contains 16 residues. Deletions cut 0 bases from V and 0 bases from J, with 10 bases between. Per the germline V gene, CDR1 is SEHNR and CDR2 is FQNEAQ (reference sequence). The CDR3 nucleotides are TGTGCCAGCAGCTTAGCGTTTTGGGAGAGCACAGATACGCAGTATTTT. As protein: CASSLAFWESTDTQYF.